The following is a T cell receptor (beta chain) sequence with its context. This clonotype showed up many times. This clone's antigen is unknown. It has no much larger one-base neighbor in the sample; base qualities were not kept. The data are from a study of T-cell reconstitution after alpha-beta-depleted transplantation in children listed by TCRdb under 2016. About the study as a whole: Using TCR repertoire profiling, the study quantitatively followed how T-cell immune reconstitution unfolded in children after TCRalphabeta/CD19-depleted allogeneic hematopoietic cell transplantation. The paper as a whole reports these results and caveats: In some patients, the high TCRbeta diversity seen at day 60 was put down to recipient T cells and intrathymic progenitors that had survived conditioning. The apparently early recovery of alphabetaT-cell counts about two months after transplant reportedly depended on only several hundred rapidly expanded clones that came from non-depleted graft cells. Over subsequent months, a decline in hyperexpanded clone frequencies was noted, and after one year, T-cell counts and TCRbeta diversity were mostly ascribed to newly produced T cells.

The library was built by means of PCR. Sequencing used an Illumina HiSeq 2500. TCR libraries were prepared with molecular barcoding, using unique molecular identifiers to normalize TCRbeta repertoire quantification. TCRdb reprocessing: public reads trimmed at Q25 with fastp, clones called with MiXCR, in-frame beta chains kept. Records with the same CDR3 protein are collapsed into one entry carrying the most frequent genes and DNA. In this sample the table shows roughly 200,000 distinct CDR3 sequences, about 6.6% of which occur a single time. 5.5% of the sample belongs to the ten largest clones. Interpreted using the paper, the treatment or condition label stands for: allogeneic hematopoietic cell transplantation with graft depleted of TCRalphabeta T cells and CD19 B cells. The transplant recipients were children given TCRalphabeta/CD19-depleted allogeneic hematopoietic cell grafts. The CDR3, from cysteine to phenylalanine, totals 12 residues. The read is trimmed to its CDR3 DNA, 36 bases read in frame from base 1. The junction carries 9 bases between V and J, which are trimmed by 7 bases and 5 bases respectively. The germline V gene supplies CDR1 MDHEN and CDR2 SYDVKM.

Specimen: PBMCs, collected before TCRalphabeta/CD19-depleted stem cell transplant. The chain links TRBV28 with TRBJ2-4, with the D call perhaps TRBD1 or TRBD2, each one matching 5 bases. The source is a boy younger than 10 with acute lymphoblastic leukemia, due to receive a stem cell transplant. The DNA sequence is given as TGTGCCAGCATGCAGGGACAAAACATTCAGTACTTC. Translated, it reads CASMQGQNIQYF.